This T cell receptor (beta chain) was observed in a study of graft-versus-host responses after intestinal transplantation. Findings of the study overall: Peak levels of circulating GvH clones tracked with early post-transplant HvG declines. Graft-donor T cell macrochimerism coincided with high graft-versus-host to host-versus-graft clonal ratios in allografts. GvH clones were identified in recipient marrow, with some first appearing in ileum or blood.

Responders (approximately 200,000, CFSE-labeled) met approximately 200,000 stimulators that were irradiated and violet-dye-labeled. Proliferating CFSE-low CD3+CD4+ and CD3+CD8+ responders were sorted after the reaction. The germline V gene has CDR1 SGHAT and CDR2 FQNNGV. Trimming removed 5 bases from V and 2 bases from J, with 18 bases in between. The CDR3 loop spans 17 amino acids. Sequenced by immunoSEQ multiplex PCR; TCRdb stores in-frame clones only, minus some. This sample carries 20,000 to 25,000 clones, about 33% of them seen once, and the ten largest clones take 9.2%. This TCR came from a human patient who received an intestinal transplant. This sample comprised alloreactive CD8+ T cells from a mixed lymphocyte reaction culture, obtained before intestinal transplant. As to subset: CFSE-low proliferating T cells sorted from approximately 6-day pre-transplant mixed lymphocyte reaction (GvH or HvG direction). The chain is built from TRBV11-2 and TRBJ1-4, with D hard to call. Here the CDR3 reads CASSPARFGRTNEKLFF. The CDR3 nucleotides are TGTGCCAGCAGCCCTGCGCGTTTCGGACGGACTAATGAAAAACTGTTTTTT.